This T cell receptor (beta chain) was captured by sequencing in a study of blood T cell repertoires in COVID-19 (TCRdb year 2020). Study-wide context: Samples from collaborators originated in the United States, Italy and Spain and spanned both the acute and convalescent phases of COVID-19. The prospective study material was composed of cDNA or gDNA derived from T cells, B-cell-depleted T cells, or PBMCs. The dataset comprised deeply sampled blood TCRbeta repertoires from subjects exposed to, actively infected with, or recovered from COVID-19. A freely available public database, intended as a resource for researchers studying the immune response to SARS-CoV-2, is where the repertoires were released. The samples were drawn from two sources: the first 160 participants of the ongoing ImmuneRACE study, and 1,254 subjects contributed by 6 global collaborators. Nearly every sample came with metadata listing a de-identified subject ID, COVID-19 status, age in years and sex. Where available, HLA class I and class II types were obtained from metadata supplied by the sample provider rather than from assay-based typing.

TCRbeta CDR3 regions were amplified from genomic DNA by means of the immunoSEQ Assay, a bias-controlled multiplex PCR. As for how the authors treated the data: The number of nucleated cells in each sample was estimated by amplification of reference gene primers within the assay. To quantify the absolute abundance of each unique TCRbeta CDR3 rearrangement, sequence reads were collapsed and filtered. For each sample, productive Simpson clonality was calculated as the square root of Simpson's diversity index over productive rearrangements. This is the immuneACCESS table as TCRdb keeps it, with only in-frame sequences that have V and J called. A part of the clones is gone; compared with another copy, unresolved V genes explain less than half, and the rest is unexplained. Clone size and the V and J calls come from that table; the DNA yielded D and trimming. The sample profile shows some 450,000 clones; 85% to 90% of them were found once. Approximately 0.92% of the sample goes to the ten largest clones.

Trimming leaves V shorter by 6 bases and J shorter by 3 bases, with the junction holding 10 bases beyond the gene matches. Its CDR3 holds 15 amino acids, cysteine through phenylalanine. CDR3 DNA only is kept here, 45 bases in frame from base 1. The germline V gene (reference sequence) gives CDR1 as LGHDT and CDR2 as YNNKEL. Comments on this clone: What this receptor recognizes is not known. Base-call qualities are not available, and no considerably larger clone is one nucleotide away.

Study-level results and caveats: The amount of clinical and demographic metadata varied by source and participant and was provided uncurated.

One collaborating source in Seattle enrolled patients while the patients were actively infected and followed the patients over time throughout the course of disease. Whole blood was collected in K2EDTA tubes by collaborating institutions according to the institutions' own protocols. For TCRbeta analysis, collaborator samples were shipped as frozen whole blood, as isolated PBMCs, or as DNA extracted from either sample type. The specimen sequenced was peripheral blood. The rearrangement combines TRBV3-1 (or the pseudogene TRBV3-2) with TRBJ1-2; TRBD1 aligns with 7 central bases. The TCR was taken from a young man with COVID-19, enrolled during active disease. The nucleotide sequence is TGTGCCAGCAGGCCAGTAGGGGGCAAAGACTATGGCTACACCTTC. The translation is CASRPVGGKDYGYTF.